This TCR beta chain was sequenced during a study of OX40 agonist ivuxolimab in advanced cancers. About the study: Dose-escalation patients had hepatocellular carcinoma, melanoma, renal cell or head and neck cancer. General study points: Fewer expanded clones were found on average in CD4+ than in CD8+ T cells. It was also the case that some nonresponders had low normalized T-cell clonal expansion.

The assay was immunoSEQ multiplex PCR, and TCRdb's table has in-frame clones only and misses some. The top ten clones hold 0.6% to 0.8% of a sample with just over 60,000 clones, 92% of them seen once. The germline CDR1 and CDR2 sequences are MNHNY and SVGAGI (reference sequence). This CDR3 is built from 14 residues. V was shortened by 7 bases and J by 2 bases, with 11 bases between the two germline ends. About this clone: What it binds is unknown.

The chain employs TRBV6-6 and TRBJ2-2; a weak D match, TRBD1 (6 bases). The TCR originated in an adult with an advanced solid tumor such as melanoma, head and neck, liver or kidney cancer. Source: CD4+ or CD8+ T cells sorted from blood, taken in a trial of the OX40 agonist ivuxolimab. The CDR3 sequence: CASTGTQNTGELFF. The CDR3 DNA is TGTGCCAGCACCGGGACACAAAACACCGGGGAGCTGTTTTTT.